The 14 T cell receptor beta chains presented below share a single source sample, sequenced in a study of blood T cells in healthy people across ages (dated by TCRdb to 2013 to 2016). Libraries were made using 5' RACE. Sequencing instrument: Illumina HiSeq 2500. The second PCR ran for about 7 to 11 cycles and used a J-beta primer mix along with a sample-barcoded 5' primer. TCRdb passed the public sequencing reads through fastp at Q25 and MiXCR, retaining productive beta sequences. Entries are consolidated by CDR3 protein sequence, retaining the most common genes and DNA. The sample table holds over a million distinct CDR3 sequences, of which 42% were seen once. Roughly 7.9% of the sample is taken by the ten largest. Sequencing input: blood. These TCRs come from a woman aged 18-29 years in good health.

This chain connects TRBV10-3 to TRBJ1-4, with D tentatively TRBD1 (5 bases). This CDR3 is 17 amino acids long. Trimming removed 10 bases at V and 0 bases at J, with 21 bases between. Germline-derived CDR1 and CDR2 are ENHRY and SYGVKD. DNA of the CDR3: TGTGCCACCGGTACGCGGGACGCCGCGGCAACTAATGAAAAACTGTTTTTT. It codes for CATGTRDAAATNEKLFF.

The chain recombines TRBV28 with TRBJ1-1; 10 positions agree with TRBD1. Germline loops: CDR1 MDHEN, CDR2 SYDVKM. The junction had 16 bases not matched to a gene; V was cut back by 7 bases and J by 5 bases. This CDR3 comprises 17 residues. The CDR3 region has the DNA TGTGCCAGCACCCAGACGGGACAGGGGACTCTGGATACTGAAGCTTTCTTT. Amino acids: CASTQTGQGTLDTEAFF.

The V and J genes are TRBV18 and TRBJ2-1; D gene unclear. Per germline, CDR1 KGHSH and CDR2 LQKENI. The V end lost 2 bases, the J end lost 3 bases, and 8 bases lay between the germline ends. The CDR3 is made up of 14 amino acids. The chain's CDR3 is CASSPSGHYNEQFF. CDR3 bases: TGTGCCAGCTCACCATCGGGTCACTACAATGAGCAGTTCTTC.

The chain recombines TRBV6-6 with TRBJ1-6; 9 bases agree with TRBD1. The CDR3 sequence is 16 residues long. J gave up 5 bases and V 4 bases, and 6 bases lay outside the gene matches. CDR1 MNHNY and CDR2 SVGAGI come from the germline V gene (reference sequence). CDR3 in DNA: TGTGCCAGCAGTTCCGACAGGGGGACTCATAATTCACCCCTCCACTTT. It yields the protein CASSSDRGTHNSPLHF.

The chain has TRBV28 and TRBJ1-1; 7 bases map to TRBD1. This CDR3 is built from 15 residues. The V gene end was trimmed by 5 bases and the J gene end by 0 bases; junction bases not matched to a gene: 6. CDR1 and CDR2 (germline): MDHEN, SYDVKM. CDR3 region: CASSVSQGMNTEAFF. CDR3 DNA: TGTGCCAGCAGTGTCTCACAGGGGATGAACACTGAAGCTTTCTTT.

The chain joins TRBV10-3 to TRBJ2-7, with 8 bases aligning to TRBD1. The J segment lost 3 bases and the V segment lost 0 bases, leaving 7 bases of the junction unmatched. Germline loops: CDR1 ENHRY, CDR2 SYGVKD. This CDR3 contains 16 residues. CDR3 bases: TGTGCCATCAGTGAGTCCAACAGGGGGATTAGCTACGAGCAGTACTTC. This encodes CAISESNRGISYEQYF.

The rearrangement uses TRBV6-4 and TRBJ2-3, with 8 bases matching TRBD2. The CDR3 is 16 residues long. CDR1 and CDR2 from the germline V gene are MRHNA and SNTAGT. With 3 bases clipped from V and 1 base from J, the junction kept 6 bases outside the gene matches. CDR3 nucleotide sequence: TGTGCCAGCAGTGATACTTCGCGGGAGGGCACAGATACGCAGTATTTT. It is translated as CASSDTSREGTDTQYF.

The V gene is TRBV9, the J gene TRBJ1-2, with D uncertain. Trimming removed 3 bases at V and 8 bases at J, with 5 bases between. This CDR3 has 10 amino acids. CDR1 and CDR2 (germline): SGDLS, YYNGEE. The CDR3 region is CASSGQGYTF. The CDR3 DNA follows: TGTGCCAGCAGCGGTCAAGGCTACACCTTC.

The chain links TRBV27 to TRBJ2-3; TRBD2 matches at 13 bases. Germline loops: CDR1 MNHEY, CDR2 SMNVEV (reference sequence). The ends lost 6 bases at V and 4 bases at J; junction bases unmatched: 7. The CDR3 length is 16 residues. This chain's CDR3 is CASSGTSGTSADTQYF. CDR3 nucleotides: TGTGCCAGCAGCGGGACTAGCGGGACTTCGGCAGATACGCAGTATTTT.

The gene calls are TRBV6-6 and TRBJ2-1; the D gene could be TRBD1 or TRBD2 (5 bases each). The germline CDR1 and CDR2 sequences are MNHNY and SVGAGI (reference sequence). Trimming cost V 6 bases and J 0 bases, with 12 bases left between them. The CDR3 loop spans 15 amino acids. CDR3 region: CASRWDGSSYNEQFF. The DNA for the CDR3 is TGTGCCAGCAGATGGGACGGCAGCTCCTACAATGAGCAGTTCTTC.

This chain uses TRBV29-1 with TRBJ1-2; D remains unclear. Germline CDR1 reads SQVTM; CDR2 reads ANQGSEA. V lost 8 bases and J lost 3, with 16 bases in between. This CDR3 spans 13 amino acids. CDR3 loop: CSLRGYVDYGYTF. The DNA of the CDR3 is TGCAGCCTCCGGGGATATGTGGACTATGGCTACACCTTC.

This clonotype has a handful of counts. The CDR3 DNA reads TGCAGTGCTGTACTAGCGGGGGTGTTAGAGACCCAGTACTTC. This gives the protein CSAVLAGVLETQYF. The chain joins TRBV20-1 to TRBJ2-5, with TRBD2 identical over 11 bases. Germline V lookup: CDR1 DFQATT, CDR2 SNEGSKA (reference sequence). The CDR3 length is 14 residues. The J segment lost 4 bases and the V segment lost 5 bases, leaving 6 bases of the junction unmatched.

Points on this clonotype: At one boundary the junction diverges from the germline segment, which might be a read error. The chain's CDR3 is CDSSGSGGLENEQFF. The CDR3 coding sequence is TGTGACAGCAGTGGGTCGGGGGGGCTTGAGAATGAGCAGTTCTTC. The chain combines TRBV6-1 with TRBJ2-1, with 8 bases lining up with TRBD2. Germline lookup yields CDR1 MNHNS and CDR2 SASEGT. The CDR3 loop spans 15 amino acids.

The J gene is TRBJ2-3, the V gene TRBV6-1; D remains unclear. V dropped 8 bases and J dropped 0 bases, with 15 bases sitting between them. The CDR3 sequence is 15 residues long. CDR1 is MNHNS and CDR2 is SASEGT in the germline V gene. CDR3 amino acids: CASVGRITSTDTQYF. CDR3 in DNA: TGTGCCAGCGTTGGGCGGATAACTAGCACAGATACGCAGTATTTT.